This TCR beta chain was obtained from a study of cytomegalovirus exposure and HLA in healthy donors. As for the study in general: Prior work identified around 120 million unique TCR beta sequences in some 180 million T cells.

Deletions cut 5 bases from V and 5 bases from J, with 10 bases between. There are 13 residues in the CDR3. Per the germline V gene, CDR1 is SEHNR and CDR2 is FQNEAQ (reference sequence). The PCR made use of 60 Vbeta and 13 Jbeta primers. Only in-frame clones appear in the TCRdb table, and some are missing; sequencing was by immunoSEQ multiplex PCR. The sample lists approximately 150,000 clones, about 84% occurring once. The sample taken for sequencing was PBMCs. This sequence was found in a woman in her 40s in good health and CMV-seropositive. The chain combines TRBV7-9 with TRBJ1-5, with D possibly TRBD1 on 5 matching bases. The CDR3 DNA reads as TGTGCCAGCAGCCCTGGGGGGGATCAGCCCCAGCATTTT. This gives the protein CASSPGGDQPQHF.